Following are 27 T cell receptor beta chains from one sample sequenced in a study of Graves' ophthalmopathy and Graves' hyperthyroidism. Amplified material comprised TCR beta CDR3 regions derived from RNA transcripts. HTBI primers served in a first-round RT-PCR, which a second-round multiplex PCR followed. TCRdb re-analysed the multiplex PCR reads in MiXCR, keeping a single row per CDR3 protein. Here the sample spans more than 550,000 distinct CDR3 sequences, about 41% being singletons. Sequenced input: peripheral blood. Receptors were obtained from an adult man with Graves' ophthalmopathy.

This clonotype came up many times. This chain uses TRBV19 with TRBJ1-5; D is unclear. The CDR3 runs 13 residues. V lost 8 bases and J 5 bases, leaving 13 bases between the germline ends. CDR1 is LNHDA, CDR2 SQIVND, per germline (reference sequence). CDR3 DNA sequence: TGTGCCAGTGGGTCCAGGTCGGATCAGCCCCAGCATTTT. It encodes CASGSRSDQPQHF.

This clonotype appeared a few times. The V gene is TRBV19, the J gene TRBJ2-3; D not certain. V was trimmed by 3 bases and J by 3 bases, leaving 10 bases between them. The CDR3 loop spans 14 amino acids. The germline CDR1 and CDR2 sequences are LNHDA and SQIVND (reference sequence). CDR3 DNA sequence: TGTGCCAGTAGTATCTCACACTCGACAGATACGCAGTATTTT. This sequence encodes CASSISHSTDTQYF.

The rearrangement joins TRBV7-2 to TRBJ1-6, with a tentative D call TRBD1 (5 bases). The germline V gene encodes CDR1 SGHTA and CDR2 FQGNSA. V lost 5 bases and J lost 10, with 15 bases in between. This CDR3 is 14 amino acids long. The CDR3, as DNA: TGTGCCAGCAGCGACACCGGGACGGACTCACCCCTCCACTTT. The encoded protein is CASSDTGTDSPLHF. Variable domain in full (rest from reference TRBV7-2 and TRBJ1-6): GAGVSQSPSNKVTEKGKDVELRCDPISGHTALYWYRQSLGQGLEFLIYFQGNSAPDKSGLPSDRFSAERTGGSVSTLTIQRTQQEDSAVYLCASSDTGTDSPLHFGNGTRLTVT.

This clonotype was recorded many times. The chain links TRBV29-1 to TRBJ1-2; 9 bases map to TRBD1. Germline loops: CDR1 SQVTM, CDR2 ANQGSEA. Trimming removed 1 base from V and 5 bases from J; junction bases left unmatched: 2. The CDR3 is 13 residues long. This CDR3 reads CSVEGQGEYGYTF. DNA for the CDR3: TGCAGCGTTGAAGGACAGGGGGAATATGGCTACACCTTC.

This clonotype was seen many times. The rearrangement links TRBV9 to TRBJ1-3, with a possible D match to TRBD1 (5 bases). Germline CDR1 is SGDLS and CDR2 is YYNGEE. V was trimmed by 4 bases and J by 2 bases, leaving 13 bases between them. CDR3 size: 15 residues. The CDR3 nucleotides are TGTGCCAGCAGCCTTCAGGGATTCCCTGGAAACACCATATATTTT. Translation: CASSLQGFPGNTIYF.

This clonotype was seen a handful of times. The CDR3 carries no conserved terminal phenylalanine or tryptophan, so it likely arises from a read error. The genes are TRBV7-2 and TRBJ1-2; the match to TRBD1 covers 7 bases. CDR1 and CDR2 (germline): SGHTA, FQGNSA. After removal of 3 bases from V and 0 bases from J, the junction contained 1 base not matched to a gene. The CDR3 is 14 amino acids. The CDR3: CASSLGTANYGYTL. Written as DNA, the CDR3 is TGTGCCAGCAGCTTGGGGACAGCTAACTATGGCTACACCCTC.

This clonotype has ten or more counts. The rearrangement joins TRBV7-6 to TRBJ2-7; TRBD1 agrees at 8 bases. The V gene's germline CDR1 is SGHVS and CDR2 FNYEAQ. V shed 5 bases and J 5 bases; nucleotides not matched to a gene: 5. The CDR3 length is 13 residues. The DNA for the CDR3 is TGTGCCAGCAGCAGACAGGGGAGCCACGAGCAGTACTTC. Protein product: CASSRQGSHEQYF.

Turning to this clonotype: Mismatch with germline at one junction end may stem from a read error. As DNA, the CDR3 is TGTGCCATCGGCCGGGGACAGGGGCTAATGAACACTGAAGCTTTC. It codes for CAIGRGQGLMNTEAF. This chain uses TRBV10-3 with TRBJ2-6, with 10 bases aligning to TRBD1. Germline lookup yields CDR1 ENHRY and CDR2 SYGVKD. The CDR3 loop spans 15 amino acids.

The sample holds many counts of this clonotype. The CDR3 reads CASSLLFVSTEAFF. The CDR3 DNA reads as TGTGCCAGCAGCTTGTTGTTCGTGTCCACTGAAGCTTTCTTT. The chain carries TRBV5-6 and TRBJ1-1; D is ambiguous. Germline V CDR1 and CDR2: SGHDT, YYEEEE. The V end lost 1 base, the J end lost 4 bases, and 11 bases lay between the germline ends. CDR3 size: 14 residues.

This clonotype was observed many times. The rearrangement links TRBV7-2 to TRBJ1-2; 7 nucleotides agree with TRBD1. The CDR3 spans 13 residues. Per germline, CDR1 SGHTA and CDR2 FQGNSA. V lost 0 bases to trimming and J lost 7 bases; unmatched junction nucleotides: 2. As DNA, the CDR3 is TGTGCCAGCAGCTTAGCAGGGGGCGGTGGCTACACCTTC. This codes for CASSLAGGGGYTF.

The V gene is TRBV19, the J gene TRBJ1-5; 8 positions agree with TRBD1. This CDR3 is 14 amino acids long. V was pared by 4 bases and J by 7 bases, with 6 bases of the junction left unmatched. Germline loops: CDR1 LNHDA, CDR2 SQIVND (reference sequence). This CDR3 is CASSRTGTIQPQHF. The CDR3 DNA reads TGTGCCAGTAGTAGGACAGGGACAATCCAGCCCCAGCATTTT.

This clonotype appeared many times. The chain uses TRBV12-5 and TRBJ1-5, with D possibly TRBD1 on 5 matching bases. With 0 bases removed from V and 6 bases from J, the gap between germline ends came to 9 bases. This CDR3 spans 14 amino acids. Germline V lookup: CDR1 LGHNT, CDR2 FRNRAP. The CDR3 region is CASGLVLGVQPQHF. CDR3 DNA sequence: TGTGCTAGTGGTTTGGTATTGGGGGTTCAGCCCCAGCATTTT.

This clonotype came up a few times. The chain carries TRBV3-1 and TRBJ1-2; D gene ambiguous. This CDR3 spans 12 amino acids. V was trimmed by 4 bases and J by 8 bases, leaving 11 bases between them. The germline gives CDR1 LGHDT, CDR2 YNNKEL (reference sequence). This chain's CDR3 is CASSRRESGYTF. CDR3 DNA sequence: TGTGCCAGCAGCCGCCGGGAGTCGGGCTACACCTTC. The whole variable domain, filled in from reference TRBV3-1 and TRBJ1-2, reads DTAVSQTPKYLVTQMGNDKSIKCEQNLGHDTMYWYKQDSKKFLKIMFSYNNKELIINETVPNRFSPKSPDKAHLNLHINSLELGDSAVYFCASSRRESGYTFGSGTRLTVV.

CDR3 sequence reads: CASSSLAATYEQYF. The CDR3 bases are TGTGCCAGCAGCTCTCTAGCTGCTACCTACGAGCAGTACTTC. The rearrangement joins TRBV7-8 to TRBJ2-7, with D possibly TRBD2 on 5 matching bases. The CDR3 contains 14 residues. Trimming left V 4 bases short and J 2 bases short, with 12 bases between. Germline V CDR1 and CDR2: SGHVS, FQNEAQ.

On this clonotype itself: A much bigger clone sits one base away, suggesting this may be a read error. This sequence joins TRBV10-3 and TRBJ1-1; TRBD1 aligns across 7 bases. CDR1 is ENHRY and CDR2 is SYGVKD in the germline V gene. CDR3 size: 14 residues. The CDR3 sequence is CGSSYRTGNTEAFF. The CDR3 DNA is TGTGGCAGCAGTTACCGGACAGGGAACACTGAAGCTTTCTTT.

This chain connects TRBV9 to TRBJ1-1, with D possibly being TRBD1 (5 bases). Germline V gene lookup returns CDR1 SGDLS and CDR2 YYNGEE. V was trimmed by 4 bases and J by 3 bases, leaving 10 bases between them. The CDR3 length is 13 residues. Here the CDR3 reads CASSHGGYTEAFF. For the CDR3, the DNA is TGTGCCAGCAGCCACGGGGGATACACTGAAGCTTTCTTT.

This clonotype has at least ten counts. The chain links TRBV15 to TRBJ2-6; D is possibly TRBD2 (5 bases). The CDR3 is 18 residues long. The ends were cut back, 0 bases at V and 4 bases at J, with 16 bases in the middle. CDR1 and CDR2 (germline): LNHNV, YYDKDF (reference sequence). The CDR3 region is CATSRDPLPGLGANVLTF. The CDR3 DNA follows: TGTGCCACCAGCAGAGACCCACTCCCGGGGTTAGGGGCCAACGTCCTGACTTTC.

The chain employs TRBV2 and TRBJ1-4, with D hard to call. V was trimmed by 7 bases and J by 8 bases, leaving 8 bases between them. Germline V gene lookup returns CDR1 SNHLY and CDR2 FYNNEI. This CDR3 has 11 residues. In DNA form, the CDR3 reads TGTGCCAGCAAATTTCAGGAAAAACTGTTTTTT. As protein: CASKFQEKLFF.

This chain links TRBV29-1 with TRBJ2-7, with D unclear. The germline CDR1 and CDR2 sequences are SQVTM and ANQGSEA. V was cut by 6 bases and J by 5 bases, with 20 bases left in between. There are 14 residues in the CDR3. This CDR3 reads CSVTGGDIGHEQYF. CDR3 bases: TGCAGCGTCACCGGTGGGGATATAGGACACGAGCAGTACTTC.

To note about this clonotype: One base away lies a much larger clone, so this may be a sequencing read error. The chain uses TRBV10-3 and TRBJ1-5, with D perhaps TRBD1 (5 bases). CDR3 length: 15 residues. Per the germline V gene, CDR1 is ENHRY and CDR2 is SYGVKD. CDR3 sequence reads: CASSLGPLSGQPQHF. Here the CDR3 DNA reads TGTGCCAGCAGTTTGGGACCGCTCTCAGGACAGCCCCAGCATTTT.

This clonotype was seen a few times. This chain connects TRBV25-1 to TRBJ1-4; possibly TRBD1 for D (5 bases). The length of the CDR3 is 13 residues. V was shortened by 5 bases and J by 8 bases, with 12 bases between the two germline ends. Germline loops: CDR1 MGHDK, CDR2 SYGVNS. The CDR3 DNA reads TGTGCCAGCAGTTTAGTGGGACCCGAAAAACTGTTTTTT. It translates to CASSLVGPEKLFF. Full variable domain (missing parts from reference TRBV25-1 and TRBJ1-4): EADIYQTPRYLVIGTGKKITLECSQTMGHDKMYWYQQDPGMELHLIHYSYGVNSTEKGDLSSESTVSRIRTEHFPLTLESARPSHTSQYLCASSLVGPEKLFFGSGTQLSVL.

In this sample, this clonotype turned up a few times. This chain connects TRBV11-2 to TRBJ1-5; TRBD1 aligns across 9 bases. Germline CDR1 SGHAT, CDR2 FQNNGV. Trimming took 3 bases from V and 6 from J; bases not matched to a gene: 3. The CDR3 has 14 residues. The CDR3 is CASSLGQGIQPQHF. CDR3 DNA: TGTGCCAGCAGCTTGGGACAGGGTATTCAGCCCCAGCATTTT. Full variable domain (remainder filled in from reference TRBV11-2 and TRBJ1-5): EAGVAQSPRYKIIEKRQSVAFWCNPISGHATLYWYQQILGQGPKLLIQFQNNGVVDDSQLPKDRFSAERLKGVDSTLKIQPAKLEDSAVYLCASSLGQGIQPQHFGDGTRLSIL.

This clonotype qualifies as medium-sized. The chain couples TRBV24-1 to TRBJ1-2, with a possible D match to TRBD1 (6 bases). Trimming shortened V by 4 bases and J by 4 bases, and 12 bases separated the two germline ends. CDR3 length: 14 residues. Germline loops: CDR1 KGHDR, CDR2 SFDVKD. The CDR3 protein is CATSDRTGIYGYTF. The CDR3 coding sequence is TGTGCCACCAGTGACCGTACAGGGATCTATGGCTACACCTTC.

This clonotype was seen ten or more times. The CDR3 DNA follows: TGTGCCAGCAGGACTAGCGGGAGAGAGACCCAGTACTTC. It encodes CASRTSGRETQYF. The V call is TRBV27, the J call TRBJ2-5; TRBD2 matches at 12 bases. The CDR3 extends over 13 amino acids. V dropped 6 bases and J dropped 4; count of bases not matched to a gene: 0. Germline V gene data show CDR1 as MNHEY and CDR2 as SMNVEV (reference sequence).

About this clonotype: A much larger clone sits a single nucleotide away, making a read error possible. For the CDR3, the DNA is TGTGCCAGCAGCCCCAGCGGGAGTCGGTGGGGGACCCAGTACTTC. Translating gives CASSPSGSRWGTQYF. The chain recombines TRBV11-1 with TRBJ2-5; 8 bases match TRBD2. This CDR3 has 15 residues. Germline CDR1 reads SGHAT; CDR2 reads FQDESV (reference sequence). J was trimmed by 7 bases and V by 5 bases; bases with no gene match: 12.

This clonotype was counted many times. The chain uses TRBV29-1 and TRBJ2-3; D remains ambiguous. This CDR3 spans 15 amino acids. V lost 3 bases and J 2 bases, leaving 15 bases between the germline ends. CDR1 and CDR2 (germline): SQVTM, ANQGSEA. This CDR3 is CSVEEWQTLTDTQYF. Here the CDR3 DNA reads TGCAGCGTTGAGGAGTGGCAGACCCTCACAGATACGCAGTATTTT.

This clonotype was observed a single time. A much bigger clone sits one base away, suggesting this may be a read error. This likely comes from a read error, as the CDR3 has no conserved phenylalanine or tryptophan at its end. V is TRBV20-1 and J is TRBJ2-7, with D possibly being TRBD1 (5 bases). The CDR3 runs 12 residues. V was pared by 6 bases and J by 4 bases, with 13 bases between. CDR1 and CDR2 from the germline V gene are DFQATT and SNEGSKA (reference sequence). DNA for the CDR3: TGCAGTGCCCGAGAAGGGGAATACGAGCAGTACTGC. It is translated as CSAREGEYEQYC.